This T cell receptor (beta chain) is drawn from a study of OX40 agonist ivuxolimab in advanced cancers. Regarding the research as a whole: Ivuxolimab was a fully human IgG2 agonistic monoclonal antibody targeting the costimulatory receptor OX40 (CD134). Partial responses occurred in three dose-escalation patients: two with cutaneous melanoma and one with hepatocellular carcinoma. Of the 50 or so patients in dose escalation, about 20 had hepatocellular carcinoma, about 15 had melanoma, 9 had renal cell carcinoma and 9 had head and neck cancer. The paper describes the monotherapy dose-escalation part (N of about 54 patients) of the phase I trial of ivuxolimab. Intravenous ivuxolimab was administered to patients every 2 weeks at six dose levels: 0.01, 0.1, 0.3, 1.5, 3 and 10 mg/kg. A male proportion of 75% to 85% and a mean age of approximately 61 years, ranging from 23 to 79, were recorded for the dose-escalation cohort. Peripheral TCRbeta sequencing was intended to test whether TCR sequence diversity was altered and clonal T-cell expansion was caused by ivuxolimab. Prior anti-PD-1, anti-PD-L1 or anti-CTLA-4 therapy was permitted, and approximately 41% of dose-escalation patients had received checkpoint inhibitors. Broader findings and caveats from the paper: After ivuxolimab, expanded clones were on average more numerous among CD8+ T cells than among CD4+ T cells. The antigen specificity of the peripheral T cells that underwent clonal expansion was not determined. Clonal expansion of both CD4+ and CD8+ blood T cells was observed from baseline to week 6 at doses 0.1 to 3.0 mg/kg. Low levels of normalized T-cell clonal expansion were also shown by some nonresponding patients. Partial responders in the 0.1-3.0 mg/kg groups had among the lowest normalized peripheral clonal expansion, especially among CD8+ T cells.

Note on this clone: Its target antigen remains unknown. Within one base of it there is no much larger clone, and no base qualities were kept.

Genomic DNA was extracted from sorted cells for sequencing of the TCRbeta CDR3 region. The immunoSEQ Assay was used to sequence the TCRbeta CDR3 regions. TCRdb obtained this table from immuneACCESS and retained in-frame rearrangements with V and J assigned. These tables miss some clones; where compared with another copy, unresolved V genes account for less than half of the shortfall, and the remainder is unexplained. The table for this sample lists 50,000 to 80,000 clones; around 84% of them were counted only once. Of the sample, about 1.9% is held by the ten largest clones. The trial excluded patients who had a history of autoimmune disease or were on systemic immunosuppression. Peripheral blood for TCR sequencing was collected from all dose cohorts at baseline, on cycle 4 day 1, and on cycle 7 day 1. Samples came from an open-label, multicenter, first-in-human phase I dose-escalation trial of ivuxolimab. Adults with locally advanced or metastatic melanoma, renal cell carcinoma, hepatocellular carcinoma or head and neck squamous cell carcinoma were enrolled in the trial. Before TCR sequencing, CD4+ T cells and CD8+ T cells were sorted from peripheral blood as separate populations.

The material sequenced was CD4+ or CD8+ T cells sorted from blood, taken in a trial of the OX40 agonist ivuxolimab. The receptor comes from an adult with an advanced solid tumor such as melanoma, head and neck, liver or kidney cancer.

The DNA sequence is given as TGTGCCAGTAAGTTAAGACAGGCCCTAGGTCAGCCCCAGCATTTT. Translated, this gives CASKLRQALGQPQHF. This sequence uses TRBV19 and TRBJ1-5; TRBD1 is possibly the D segment (6 matching bases). The CDR3 covers 15 residues, taking in both the cysteine and the phenylalanine. CDR3 DNA is the only sequence kept; it has 45 bases, read in frame from the first base. V gives up 7 bases and J gives up 6 bases, and the segment between their germline ends measures 19 bases. Based on the germline V gene (reference sequence), the CDR1 and CDR2 sequences are LNHDA and SQIVND. Outside the CDR3, residues come from the reference TRBV19 and TRBJ1-5 proteins, so the full variable domain is: DGGITQSPKYLFRKEGQNVTLSCEQNLNHDAMYWYRQDPGQGLRLIYYSQIVNDFQKGDIAEGYSVSREKKESFPLTVTSAQKNPTAFYLCASKLRQALGQPQHFGDGTRLSIL.